This T cell receptor beta chain was identified in a study of blood T cell repertoires in COVID-19. Study overall: Nucleic acid was either cDNA or gDNA, and it came from T cells, B-cell-depleted T cells, or PBMCs.

Authors' data handling: Cell counts per sample came from amplifying reference gene primers. Repertoires were generated with immunoSEQ multiplex PCR, while TCRdb's copy carries only in-frame clones and drops some. The D gene and trimming were derived from the DNA, and the V and J assignments and clone size from that table. The sample yields about 50,000 clones, about four fifths seen once. This clone was observed a handful of times. Trimming took 5 bases from V and 5 from J, leaving 5 bases between them. The germline CDR1 and CDR2 sequences are LGHDT and YNNKEL (reference sequence). CDR3 length: 11 amino acids.

The V gene is TRBV3-1 (or the pseudogene TRBV3-2), the J gene TRBJ2-3; D uncertain. Sequencing was performed on peripheral blood. This TCR derives from a human donor in a cohort sampled during active COVID-19. The CDR3 DNA sequence: TGTGCCAGCAGCTTCCTAGATACGCAGTATTTT. Its translation is CASSFLDTQYF.